This T cell receptor beta chain was captured by sequencing in a study of T cells in Graves' hyperthyroidism and ophthalmopathy. Study-level findings and limits: Model-based prediction identified ophthalmopathy a median around 6.5 months prior to its onset. Most clonotypes expanded in thyroid above 0.001 were likewise present in blood.

Researchers amplified the TCR beta CDR3 regions from RNA transcripts. Carried out on the TCR CDR3, a first-round RT-PCR used the HTBI primer set. TCRdb re-analysed the multiplex PCR reads in MiXCR, keeping a single row per CDR3 protein. The sample carries 500,000 to 550,000 distinct CDR3 sequences, less than 25% recorded once. The study excluded patients with uncontrolled infection, other autoimmune disease, pregnancy or lactation. In the case of this clonotype: Its antigen is not known.

Material for sequencing was blood. This receptor was taken from a man in his late teens or twenties with Graves' hyperthyroidism.

Here the CDR3 DNA reads TGTGCCAGCAGTTTAATGGGGGAGGTAGCCAAAAACATTCAGTACTTC. Translation gives CASSLMGEVAKNIQYF. The genes are TRBV28 and TRBJ2-4; weak D call: TRBD2 (6 bases). The CDR3 length is 16 residues. V lost 2 bases, J lost 0 bases, and 11 bases lay in between. Per germline, CDR1 MDHEN and CDR2 SYDVKM.